This TCR beta chain originates from a study of shared clonotypes between healthy human individuals. Points from the study as a whole: Generation probability values for non-shared clonotypes were lower than those for clonotypes shared by all four donors.

This CDR3 comprises 16 residues. From germline, CDR1 is KGHSH and CDR2 LQKENI. Remarks on this clone: The target antigen is unknown. A junction end diverges from the germline sequence, so it may reflect a read error.

Here immunoSEQ multiplex PCR was the method, and the copy in TCRdb shows in-frame clones only, minus some. Of 2 million to 3 million clones detected, 93% appear once; the ten largest clones hold approximately 0.36%. The CD4+ fraction was divided into a CD45RA+ naive subset and a CD45RA-negative memory subset. This chain joins TRBV18 and TRBJ2-1; perhaps TRBD2 as D (6 bases). Sequencing input: naive CD4+ T cells from PBMCs. Subset reported: CD45RA+ positively selected. The TCR comes from a man aged 18 to 30 in good health. Some clones in this sample may be carry-over from other donors' samples. The CDR3 region is CASTPWASVTYNEQFF. CDR3 DNA: TGTGCCAGCACACCGTGGGCTAGCGTAACCTACAATGAGCAGTTCTTC. The full variable domain, rest sourced from reference TRBV18 and TRBJ2-1, is NAGVMQNPRHLVRRRGQEARLRCSPMKGHSHVYWYRQLPEEGLKFMVYLQKENIIDESGMPKERFSAEFPKEGPSILRIQQVVRGDSAAYFCASTPWASVTYNEQFFGPGTRLTVL.